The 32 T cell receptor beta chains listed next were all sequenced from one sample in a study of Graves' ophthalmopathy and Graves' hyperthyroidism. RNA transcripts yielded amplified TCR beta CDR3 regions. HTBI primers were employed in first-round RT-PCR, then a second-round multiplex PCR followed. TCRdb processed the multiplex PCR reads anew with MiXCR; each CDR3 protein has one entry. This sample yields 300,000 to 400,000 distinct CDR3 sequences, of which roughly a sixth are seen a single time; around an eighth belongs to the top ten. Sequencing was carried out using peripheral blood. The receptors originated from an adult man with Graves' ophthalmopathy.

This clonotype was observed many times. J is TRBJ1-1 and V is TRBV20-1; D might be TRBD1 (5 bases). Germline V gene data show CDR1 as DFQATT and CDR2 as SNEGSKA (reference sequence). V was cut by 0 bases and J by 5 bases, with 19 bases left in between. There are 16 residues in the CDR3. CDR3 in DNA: TGCAGTGCTAGAGATGGGGGAAGCCCGAGGGCAACTGAAGCTTTCTTT. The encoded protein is CSARDGGSPRATEAFF.

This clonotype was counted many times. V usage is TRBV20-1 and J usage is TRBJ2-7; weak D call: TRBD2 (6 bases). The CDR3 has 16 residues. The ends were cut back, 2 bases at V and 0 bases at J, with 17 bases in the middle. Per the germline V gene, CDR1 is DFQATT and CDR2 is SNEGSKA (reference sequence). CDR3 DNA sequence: TGCAGTGCTAGAAACGTTGGGGCGGGGACCTCCTACGAGCAGTACTTC. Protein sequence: CSARNVGAGTSYEQYF.

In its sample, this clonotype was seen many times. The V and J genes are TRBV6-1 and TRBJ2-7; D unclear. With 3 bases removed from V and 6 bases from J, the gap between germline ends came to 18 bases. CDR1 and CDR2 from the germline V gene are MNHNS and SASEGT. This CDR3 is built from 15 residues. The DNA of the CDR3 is TGTGCCAGCAGTGATACTGCCACCTCTCAAGGCGAGCAGTACTTC. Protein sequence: CASSDTATSQGEQYF.

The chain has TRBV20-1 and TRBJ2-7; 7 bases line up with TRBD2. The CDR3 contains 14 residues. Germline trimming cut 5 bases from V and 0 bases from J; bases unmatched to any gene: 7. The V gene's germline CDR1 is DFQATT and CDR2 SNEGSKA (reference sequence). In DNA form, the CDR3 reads TGCAGTGCTGTGCCGGGGGGTTACTCCTACGAGCAGTACTTC. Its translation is CSAVPGGYSYEQYF.

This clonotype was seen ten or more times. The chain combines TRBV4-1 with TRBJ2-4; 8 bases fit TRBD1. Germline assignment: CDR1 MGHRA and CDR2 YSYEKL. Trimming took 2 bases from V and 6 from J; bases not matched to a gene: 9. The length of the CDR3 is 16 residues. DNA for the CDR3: TGCGCCAGCAGCCAACCCCAGGGGGCGGTGGGAAACATTCAGTACTTC. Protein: CASSQPQGAVGNIQYF.

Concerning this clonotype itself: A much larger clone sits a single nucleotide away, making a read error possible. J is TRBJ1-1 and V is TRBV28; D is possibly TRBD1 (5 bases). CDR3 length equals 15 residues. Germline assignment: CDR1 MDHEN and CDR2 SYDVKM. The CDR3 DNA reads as TGTGCCGGCAGTTTACTTCGCGGGGCGCACACTGAAGCTTTCTTT. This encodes CAGSLLRGAHTEAFF. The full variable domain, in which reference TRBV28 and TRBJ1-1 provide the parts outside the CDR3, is DVKVTQSSRYLVKRTGEKVFLECVQDMDHENMFWYRQDPGLGLRLIYFSYDVKMKEKGDIPEGYSVSREKKERFSLILESASTNQTSMYLCAGSLLRGAHTEAFFGQGTRLTVV.

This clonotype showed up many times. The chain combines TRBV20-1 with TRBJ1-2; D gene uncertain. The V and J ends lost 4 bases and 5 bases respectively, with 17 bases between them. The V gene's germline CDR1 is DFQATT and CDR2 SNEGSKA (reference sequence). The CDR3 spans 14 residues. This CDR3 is CSAKIMAGIYGYTF. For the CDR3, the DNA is TGCAGTGCTAAGATCATGGCGGGGATTTATGGCTACACCTTC.

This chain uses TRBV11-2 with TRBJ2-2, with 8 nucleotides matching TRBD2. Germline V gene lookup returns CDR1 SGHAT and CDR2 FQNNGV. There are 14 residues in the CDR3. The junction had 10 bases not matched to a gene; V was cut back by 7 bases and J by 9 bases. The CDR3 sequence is CASTPPGGLRELFF. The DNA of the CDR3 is TGTGCCAGCACCCCACCGGGGGGGCTCCGGGAGCTGTTTTTT.

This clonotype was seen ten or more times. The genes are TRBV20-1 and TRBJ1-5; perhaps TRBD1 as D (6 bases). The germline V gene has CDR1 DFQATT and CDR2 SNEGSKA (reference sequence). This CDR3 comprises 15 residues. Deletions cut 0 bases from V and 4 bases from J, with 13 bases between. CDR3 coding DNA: TGCAGTGCTAGAGATTGGGCTGACAGGAATCAGCCCCAGCATTTT. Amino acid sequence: CSARDWADRNQPQHF.

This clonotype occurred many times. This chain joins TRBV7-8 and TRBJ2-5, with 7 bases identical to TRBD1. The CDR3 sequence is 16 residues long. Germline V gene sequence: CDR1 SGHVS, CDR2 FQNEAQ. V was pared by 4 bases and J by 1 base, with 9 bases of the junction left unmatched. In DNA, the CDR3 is TGTGCCAGCAGCTCTAGACAGGGTATCTCCCAAGAGACCCAGTACTTC. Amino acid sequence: CASSSRQGISQETQYF.

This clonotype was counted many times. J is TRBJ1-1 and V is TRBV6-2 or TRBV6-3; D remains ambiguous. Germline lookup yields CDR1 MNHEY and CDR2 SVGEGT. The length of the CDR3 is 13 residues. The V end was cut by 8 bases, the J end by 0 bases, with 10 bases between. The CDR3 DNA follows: TGTGCCAGCCAGCTATTGGTGAACACTGAAGCTTTCTTT. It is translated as CASQLLVNTEAFF.

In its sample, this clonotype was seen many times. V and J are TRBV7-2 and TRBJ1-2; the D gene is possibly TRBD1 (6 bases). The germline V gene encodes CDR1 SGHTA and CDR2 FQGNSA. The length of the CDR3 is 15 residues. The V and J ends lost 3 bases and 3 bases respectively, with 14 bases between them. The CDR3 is CASSFRWTADYGYTF. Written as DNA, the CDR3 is TGTGCCAGCAGCTTTCGCTGGACAGCGGACTATGGCTACACCTTC.

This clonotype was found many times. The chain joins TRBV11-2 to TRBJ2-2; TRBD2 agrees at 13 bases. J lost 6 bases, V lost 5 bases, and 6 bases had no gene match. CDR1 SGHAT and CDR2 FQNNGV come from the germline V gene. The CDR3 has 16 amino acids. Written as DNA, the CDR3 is TGTGCCAGCAGCGAGACTAGCGGGAGGCCCCCCGGGGAGCTGTTTTTT. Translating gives CASSETSGRPPGELFF. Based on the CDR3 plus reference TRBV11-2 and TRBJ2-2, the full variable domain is EAGVAQSPRYKIIEKRQSVAFWCNPISGHATLYWYQQILGQGPKLLIQFQNNGVVDDSQLPKDRFSAERLKGVDSTLKIQPAKLEDSAVYLCASSETSGRPPGELFFGEGSRLTVL.

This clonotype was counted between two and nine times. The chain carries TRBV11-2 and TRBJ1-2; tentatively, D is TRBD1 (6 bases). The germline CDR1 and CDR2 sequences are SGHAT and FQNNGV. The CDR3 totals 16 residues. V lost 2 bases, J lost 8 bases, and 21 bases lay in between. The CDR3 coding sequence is TGTGCCAGCAGCTTAAGTCAGGACAAGAGTACAGGGGGCTACACCTTC. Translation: CASSLSQDKSTGGYTF.

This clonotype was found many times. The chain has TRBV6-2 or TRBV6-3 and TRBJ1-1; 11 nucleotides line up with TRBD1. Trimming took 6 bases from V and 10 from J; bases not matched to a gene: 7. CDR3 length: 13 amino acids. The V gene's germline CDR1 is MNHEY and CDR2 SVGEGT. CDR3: CASSRGQGARAFF. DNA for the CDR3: TGTGCCAGCAGCCGAGGACAGGGGGCGAGAGCTTTCTTT.

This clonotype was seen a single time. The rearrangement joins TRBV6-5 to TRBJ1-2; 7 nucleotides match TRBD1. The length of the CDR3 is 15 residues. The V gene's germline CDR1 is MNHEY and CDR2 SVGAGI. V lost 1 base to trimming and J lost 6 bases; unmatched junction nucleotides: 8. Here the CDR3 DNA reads TGTGCCAGCAGTTACTTAAAGGGGGCCGATAATGGCTACACCTTC. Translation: CASSYLKGADNGYTF.

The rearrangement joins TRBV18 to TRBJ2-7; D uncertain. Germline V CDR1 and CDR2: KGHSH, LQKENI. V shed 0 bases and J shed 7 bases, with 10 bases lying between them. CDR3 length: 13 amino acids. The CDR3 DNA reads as TGTGCCAGCTCACCACCGAGGAGTAGAGAGCAGTACTTC. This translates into CASSPPRSREQYF.

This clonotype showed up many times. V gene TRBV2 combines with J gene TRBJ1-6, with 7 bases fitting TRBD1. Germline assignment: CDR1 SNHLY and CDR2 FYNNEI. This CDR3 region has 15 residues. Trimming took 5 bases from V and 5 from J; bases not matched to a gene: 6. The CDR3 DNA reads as TGTGCCAGCAGTAACGGACAGGAAAATAATTCACCCCTCCACTTT. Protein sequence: CASSNGQENNSPLHF.

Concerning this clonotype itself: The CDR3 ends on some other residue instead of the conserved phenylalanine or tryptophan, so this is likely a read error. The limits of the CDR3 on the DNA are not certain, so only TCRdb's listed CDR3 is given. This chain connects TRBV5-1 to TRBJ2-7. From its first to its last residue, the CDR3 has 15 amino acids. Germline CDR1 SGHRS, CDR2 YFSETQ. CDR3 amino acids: CASSLLGSLSYEQSL.

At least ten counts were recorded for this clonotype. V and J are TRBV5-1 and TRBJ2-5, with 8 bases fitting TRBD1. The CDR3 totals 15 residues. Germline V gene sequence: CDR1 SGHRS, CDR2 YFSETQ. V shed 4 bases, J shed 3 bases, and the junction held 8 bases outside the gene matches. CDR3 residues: CASSRQGAREETQYF. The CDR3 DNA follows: TGCGCCAGCAGCCGGCAGGGGGCTCGAGAAGAGACCCAGTACTTC.

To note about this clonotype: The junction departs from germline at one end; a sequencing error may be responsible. The CDR3 region has the DNA TGTGCCAGCAGTGAACGAAACGGGGCACAGGGTAAAAACCCTGAAGCTTACTTT. Protein sequence: CASSERNGAQGKNPEAYF. The chain combines TRBV2 with TRBJ1-1; D perhaps matches TRBD1 (6 bases). Germline V gene data show CDR1 as SNHLY and CDR2 as FYNNEI. CDR3 length equals 18 residues.

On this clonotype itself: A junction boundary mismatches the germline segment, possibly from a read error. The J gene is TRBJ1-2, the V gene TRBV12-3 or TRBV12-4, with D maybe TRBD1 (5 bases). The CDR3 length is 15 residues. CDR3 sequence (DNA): TGTGCCAGCAGTGAACAGGCGGCTCTCGACTATGGCTACATCTTC. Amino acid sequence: CASSEQAALDYGYIF.

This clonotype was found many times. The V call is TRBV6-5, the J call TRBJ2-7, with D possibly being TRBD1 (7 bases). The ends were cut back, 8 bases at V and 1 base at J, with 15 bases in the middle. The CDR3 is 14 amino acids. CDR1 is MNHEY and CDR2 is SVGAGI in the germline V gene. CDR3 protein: CASGAQGGSYEQYF. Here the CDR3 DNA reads TGTGCCAGCGGCGCCCAGGGGGGTTCCTACGAGCAGTACTTC.

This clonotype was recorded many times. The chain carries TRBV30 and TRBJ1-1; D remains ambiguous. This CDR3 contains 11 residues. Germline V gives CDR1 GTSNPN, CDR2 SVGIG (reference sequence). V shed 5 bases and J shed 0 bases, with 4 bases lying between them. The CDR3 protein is CAWGVNTEAFF. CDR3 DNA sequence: TGTGCCTGGGGGGTGAACACTGAAGCTTTCTTT.

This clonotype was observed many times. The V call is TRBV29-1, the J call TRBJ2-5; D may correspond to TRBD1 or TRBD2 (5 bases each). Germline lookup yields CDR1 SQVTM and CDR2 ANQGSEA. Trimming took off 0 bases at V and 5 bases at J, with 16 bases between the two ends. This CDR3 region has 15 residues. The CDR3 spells CSVEDLRDPGETQYF. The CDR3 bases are TGCAGCGTTGAAGATCTGAGGGACCCTGGGGAGACCCAGTACTTC.

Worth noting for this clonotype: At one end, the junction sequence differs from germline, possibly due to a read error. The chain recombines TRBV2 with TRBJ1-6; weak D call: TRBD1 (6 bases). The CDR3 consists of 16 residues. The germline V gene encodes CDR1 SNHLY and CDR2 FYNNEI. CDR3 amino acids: CASIQMGGASNSPLHF. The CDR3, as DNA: TGTGCCAGCATCCAGATGGGGGGCGCCTCTAATTCGCCCCTCCACTTT.

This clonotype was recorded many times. The CDR3 DNA sequence: TGTGCCAGTAGGAACGTGGCTGAAGCTTTCTTT. Translating gives CASRNVAEAFF. The chain uses TRBV12-3 or TRBV12-4 and TRBJ1-1; no clear D. Trimming cost V 9 bases and J 6 bases, with 11 bases left between them. There are 11 residues in the CDR3.

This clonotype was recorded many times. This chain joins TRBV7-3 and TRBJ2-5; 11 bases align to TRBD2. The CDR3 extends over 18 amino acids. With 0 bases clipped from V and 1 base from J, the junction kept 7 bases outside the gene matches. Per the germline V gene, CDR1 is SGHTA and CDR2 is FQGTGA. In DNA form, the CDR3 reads TGTGCCAGCAGCTTAACAGCTGGGCTAGCGGGGGGCCAAGAGACCCAGTACTTC. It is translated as CASSLTAGLAGGQETQYF.

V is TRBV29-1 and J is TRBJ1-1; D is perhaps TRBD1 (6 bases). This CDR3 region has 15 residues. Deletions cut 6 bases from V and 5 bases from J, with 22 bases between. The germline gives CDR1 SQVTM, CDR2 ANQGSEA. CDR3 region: CSVAIRAGQLTEAFF. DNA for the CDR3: TGCAGCGTAGCTATTCGGGCTGGACAGTTAACTGAAGCTTTCTTT. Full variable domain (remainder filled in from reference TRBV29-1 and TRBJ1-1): SAVISQKPSRDICQRGTSLTIQCQVDSQVTMMFWYRQQPGQSLTLIATANQGSEATYESGFVIDKFPISRPNLTFSTLTVSNMSPEDSSIYLCSVAIRAGQLTEAFFGQGTRLTVV.

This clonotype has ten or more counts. The CDR3 is CASSLGQPTGELFF. Written as DNA, the CDR3 is TGCGCCAGCAGCTTGGGACAACCGACCGGGGAGCTGTTTTTT. The genes are TRBV5-1 and TRBJ2-2; no clear D. This CDR3 spans 14 amino acids. Trimming removed 0 bases at V and 5 bases at J, with 8 bases between. CDR1 and CDR2 (germline): SGHRS, YFSETQ.

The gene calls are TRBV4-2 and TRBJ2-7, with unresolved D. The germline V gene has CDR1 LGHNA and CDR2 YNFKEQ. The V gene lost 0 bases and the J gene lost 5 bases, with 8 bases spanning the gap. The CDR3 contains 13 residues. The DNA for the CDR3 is TGTGCCAGCAGCCAAGATCAAGGGAACGAGCAGTACTTC. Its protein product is CASSQDQGNEQYF.

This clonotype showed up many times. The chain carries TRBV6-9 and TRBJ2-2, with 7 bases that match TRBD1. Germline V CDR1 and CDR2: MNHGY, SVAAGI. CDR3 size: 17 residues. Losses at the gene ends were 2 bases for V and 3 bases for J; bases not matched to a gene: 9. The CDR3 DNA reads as TGTGCCAGCAGTTATGTAGACAGGGTACATGACACCGGGGAGCTGTTTTTT. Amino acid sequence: CASSYVDRVHDTGELFF.